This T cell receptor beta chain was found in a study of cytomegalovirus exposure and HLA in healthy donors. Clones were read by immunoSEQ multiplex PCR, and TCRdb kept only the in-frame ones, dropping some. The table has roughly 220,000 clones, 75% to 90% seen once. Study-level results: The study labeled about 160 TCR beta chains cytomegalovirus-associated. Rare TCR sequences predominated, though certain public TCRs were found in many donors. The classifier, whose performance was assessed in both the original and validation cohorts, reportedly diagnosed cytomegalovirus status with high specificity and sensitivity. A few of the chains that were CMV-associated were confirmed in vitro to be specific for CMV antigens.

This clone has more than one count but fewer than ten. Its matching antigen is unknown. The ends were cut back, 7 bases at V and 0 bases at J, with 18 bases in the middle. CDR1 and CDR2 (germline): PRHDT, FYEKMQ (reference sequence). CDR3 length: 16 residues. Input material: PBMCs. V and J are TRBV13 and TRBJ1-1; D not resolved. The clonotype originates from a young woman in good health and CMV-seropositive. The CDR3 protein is CASTQRSPAMNTEAFF. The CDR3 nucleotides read TGTGCCAGCACCCAACGCAGTCCCGCCATGAACACTGAAGCTTTCTTT.